The 14 T cell receptor beta chains below all came from one sample that was sequenced in a study of T cell changes during pregnancy in multiple sclerosis. Using immunoSEQ multiplex PCR, the repertoire was profiled, and TCRdb retains in-frame clones only, with some absent. The repertoire holds about 52,000 clones, with 85% to 95% as singletons. The sequenced sample was CD4+ T cells from peripheral blood mononuclear cells, obtained in the third trimester of pregnancy. Source of these receptors: a female donor with multiple sclerosis, enrolled in a pregnancy study.

The chain recombines TRBV27 with TRBJ1-1, with 12 bases fitting TRBD1. The CDR3 sequence is 17 residues long. Per the germline V gene, CDR1 is MNHEY and CDR2 is SMNVEV (reference sequence). V trimming: 3 bases; J trimming: 1 base; junction bases outside the gene matches: 6. The CDR3 DNA reads as TGTGCCAGCAGTTTTTCGGGACAGGGGGCTAGGAACACTGAAGCTTTCTTT. Translation gives CASSFSGQGARNTEAFF.

The V and J genes are TRBV19 and TRBJ2-5; possible D gene TRBD1, 5 bases. From germline, CDR1 is LNHDA and CDR2 SQIVND (reference sequence). This CDR3 is built from 16 residues. Trimming took 6 bases from V and 4 from J, leaving 21 bases between them. The CDR3 bases are TGTGCCAGTAGCGTTGGTGCTGGCCTCCAGGGAGAGACCCAGTACTTC. Amino acid sequence: CASSVGAGLQGETQYF.

This rearrangement joins TRBV4-1 to TRBJ1-2, with D hard to call. Germline CDR1 MGHRA, CDR2 YSYEKL. V was trimmed by 1 base and J by 1 base, leaving 7 bases between them. The CDR3 totals 14 residues. CDR3 nucleotides: TGCGCCAGCAGCCAAGCCGGGGTTAACTATGGCTACACCTTC. Its protein product is CASSQAGVNYGYTF.

V usage is TRBV4-1 and J usage is TRBJ2-2; D gene ambiguous. The CDR3 has 16 amino acids. V lost 0 bases and J 4 bases, leaving 12 bases between the germline ends. Germline V gene lookup returns CDR1 MGHRA and CDR2 YSYEKL. The CDR3 protein is CASSQDLRRVTGELFF. CDR3 nucleotides: TGCGCCAGCAGCCAAGATCTTCGGAGAGTCACCGGGGAGCTGTTTTTT.

The V call is TRBV30, the J call TRBJ2-5, with TRBD2 as a possible D gene (5 bases). The tail of the sequence fits TRBJ2-7 better, so the J call may be wrong. From germline, CDR1 is GTSNPN and CDR2 SVGIG (reference sequence). The CDR3 covers 17 residues. In DNA, the CDR3 is TGTGCCTGGAGGCCCAATGACTTTCAGCGGCCCTCCTACGAGCAGTACTTC. This translates into CAWRPNDFQRPSYEQYF.

The chain has TRBV5-4 and TRBJ2-6, with D tentatively TRBD1 (7 bases). CDR3 length equals 17 residues. Trimming took off 4 bases at V and 0 bases at J, with 14 bases between the two ends. Germline values: CDR1 SGHNT, CDR2 YYREEE (reference sequence). This CDR3 is CASSAGQPLSGANVLTF. As DNA, the CDR3 is TGTGCCAGCAGCGCGGGACAGCCACTCTCTGGGGCCAACGTCCTGACTTTC.

V usage is TRBV27 and J usage is TRBJ2-4; 8 bases align to TRBD2. Per germline, CDR1 MNHEY and CDR2 SMNVEV (reference sequence). The V and J ends lost 2 bases and 0 bases, in that order; junction bases with no gene match: 9. This CDR3 is 18 amino acids long. This chain's CDR3 is CASSLTGRGEIAKNIQYF. For the CDR3, the DNA is TGTGCCAGCAGTTTAACAGGGCGGGGGGAAATAGCCAAAAACATTCAGTACTTC.

The chain links TRBV30 to TRBJ1-2; the D gene is possibly TRBD1 (6 bases). CDR1 and CDR2 from the germline V gene are GTSNPN and SVGIG (reference sequence). With 8 bases removed from V and 4 bases from J, the gap between germline ends came to 14 bases. The CDR3 is 12 amino acids. The DNA for the CDR3 is TGTGCCGGGGGCGGATTCATCTATGGCTACACCTTC. The encoded protein is CAGGGFIYGYTF.

The chain is built from TRBV4-1 and TRBJ1-2; D remains unclear. The CDR3 sequence is 17 residues long. Trimming cost V 3 bases and J 8 bases, with 25 bases left between them. Germline loops: CDR1 MGHRA, CDR2 YSYEKL. Here the CDR3 reads CASSQVGSGKTNRGYTF. CDR3 DNA: TGCGCCAGCAGCCAGGTTGGCAGTGGCAAAACGAACCGCGGCTACACCTTC.

The V and J genes are TRBV7-6 and TRBJ2-3; TRBD2 agrees at 7 bases. The CDR3 is made up of 16 amino acids. V was pared by 1 base and J by 1 base, with 5 bases of the junction left unmatched. Germline-derived CDR1 and CDR2 are SGHVS and FNYEAQ. The CDR3 DNA is TGTGCCAGCAGCTTAGTGGGGAGGGGCGGCACAGATACGCAGTATTTT. It encodes CASSLVGRGGTDTQYF. Full variable domain (missing parts from reference TRBV7-6 and TRBJ2-3): GAGVSQSPRYKVTKRGQDVALRCDPISGHVSLYWYRQALGQGPEFLTYFNYEAQQDKSGLPNDRFSAERPEGSISTLTIQRTEQRDSAMYRCASSLVGRGGTDTQYFGPGTRLTVL.

This rearrangement joins TRBV19 to TRBJ2-1; tentative D call: TRBD2 (6 bases). From germline, CDR1 is LNHDA and CDR2 SQIVND (reference sequence). V lost 3 bases and J 9 bases, leaving 12 bases between the germline ends. There are 13 residues in the CDR3. The CDR3 sequence is CASSIQGGGEQFF. The CDR3 DNA follows: TGTGCCAGTAGTATCCAGGGAGGAGGTGAGCAGTTCTTC.

V usage is TRBV4-1 and J usage is TRBJ2-2; D not certain. CDR3 size: 15 residues. The V end was cut by 4 bases, the J end by 8 bases, with 17 bases between. The germline CDR1 and CDR2 sequences are MGHRA and YSYEKL. For the CDR3, the DNA is TGCGCCAGCAGCCCTTTGACGCTCACCGGGGGGGAGCTGTTTTTT. It is translated as CASSPLTLTGGELFF.

J is TRBJ2-4 and V is TRBV7-2, with TRBD1 matching over 7 bases. From germline, CDR1 is SGHTA and CDR2 FQGNSA. The V and J ends lost 5 bases and 2 bases, in that order; junction bases with no gene match: 9. This CDR3 has 16 residues. This CDR3 is CASSTRQGGSKNIQYF. DNA of the CDR3: TGTGCCAGCAGCACGCGACAGGGCGGGTCCAAAAACATTCAGTACTTC.

CDR3 DNA sequence: TGTGCCAGTAGTCTACGGTACGGGAGCACTGAAGCTTTCTTT. Amino acid sequence: CASSLRYGSTEAFF. The chain has TRBV19 and TRBJ1-1, with D unresolved. The V gene's germline CDR1 is LNHDA and CDR2 SQIVND (reference sequence). The V and J ends lost 5 bases and 4 bases respectively, with 14 bases between them. This CDR3 is 14 amino acids long.